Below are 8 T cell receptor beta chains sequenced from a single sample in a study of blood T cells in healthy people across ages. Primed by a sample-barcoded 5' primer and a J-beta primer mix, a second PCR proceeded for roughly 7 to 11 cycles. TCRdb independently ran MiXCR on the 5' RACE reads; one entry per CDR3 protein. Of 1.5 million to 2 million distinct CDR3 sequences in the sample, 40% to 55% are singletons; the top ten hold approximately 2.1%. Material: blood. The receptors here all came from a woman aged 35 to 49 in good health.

CDR3 in DNA: TGTGCCAGCAGCTTAAGAGGACTAGCGGGGGAGACAGATACGCAGTATTTT. This gives the protein CASSLRGLAGETDTQYF. The chain links TRBV7-8 to TRBJ2-3; 13 bases fit TRBD2. The germline V gene has CDR1 SGHVS and CDR2 FQNEAQ. The CDR3 has 17 residues. Germline trimming cut 2 bases from V and 3 bases from J; bases unmatched to any gene: 5.

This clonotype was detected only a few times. The CDR3 region is CASSSQDRVRNEQFF. The CDR3 DNA is TGTGCCAGCTCTTCACAGGACAGGGTTCGGAATGAGCAGTTCTTC. The chain couples TRBV5-5 to TRBJ2-1, with 8 bases that match TRBD1. The CDR3 loop spans 15 amino acids. The junction had 13 bases not matched to a gene; V was cut back by 7 bases and J by 7 bases. Germline V lookup: CDR1 SGHKS, CDR2 YYEKEE (reference sequence).

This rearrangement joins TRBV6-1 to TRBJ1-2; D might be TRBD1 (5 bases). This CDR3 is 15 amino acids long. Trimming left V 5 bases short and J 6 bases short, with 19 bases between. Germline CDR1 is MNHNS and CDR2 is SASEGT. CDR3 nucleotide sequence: TGTGCCAGCAGTTCCCGACAGTCGGACCCGCATGGCTACACCTTC. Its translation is CASSSRQSDPHGYTF.

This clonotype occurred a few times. In nucleotides, the CDR3 is TGTGCCAGCAGTGGTAGCGGGGCCCTAACTGAGACCCAGTACTTC. Amino acids: CASSGSGALTETQYF. The chain employs TRBV6-2 or TRBV6-3 and TRBJ2-5; 8 nucleotides agree with TRBD2. V lost 5 bases and J lost 5; bases outside the gene matches: 10. CDR1 is MNHEY, CDR2 SVGEGT, per germline. This CDR3 contains 15 residues.

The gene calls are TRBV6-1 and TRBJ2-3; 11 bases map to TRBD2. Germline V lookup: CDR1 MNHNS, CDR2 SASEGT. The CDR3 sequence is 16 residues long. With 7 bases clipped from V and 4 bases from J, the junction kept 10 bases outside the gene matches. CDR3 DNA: TGTGCCAGCACTTTTAGCGGGGGGGCCAGTGCAGATACGCAGTATTTT. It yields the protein CASTFSGGASADTQYF.

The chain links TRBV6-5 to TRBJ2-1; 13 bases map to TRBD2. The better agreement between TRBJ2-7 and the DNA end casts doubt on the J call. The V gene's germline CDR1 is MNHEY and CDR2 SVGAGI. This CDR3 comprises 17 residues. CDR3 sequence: CASSYSMGLAGYNEQYF. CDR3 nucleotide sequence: TGTGCCAGCAGTTACTCGATGGGACTAGCGGGATACAATGAGCAGTACTTC.

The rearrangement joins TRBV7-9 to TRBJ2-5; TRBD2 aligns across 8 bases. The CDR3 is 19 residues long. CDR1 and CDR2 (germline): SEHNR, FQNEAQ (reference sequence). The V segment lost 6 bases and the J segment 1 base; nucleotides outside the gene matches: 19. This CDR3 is CASSNPTGGSGGLQETQYF. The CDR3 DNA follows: TGTGCCAGCAGTAACCCGACGGGCGGAAGCGGGGGCCTCCAAGAGACCCAGTACTTC.

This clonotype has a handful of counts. Here the CDR3 DNA reads TGCGCCAGCAGCCAAGCGGTGGCTAGCGGGGTGGGAGCAGCAGATACGCAGTATTTT. Its translation is CASSQAVASGVGAADTQYF. V gene TRBV4-3 combines with J gene TRBJ2-3; 9 nucleotides match TRBD2. This CDR3 contains 19 residues. Trimming removed 1 base from V and 4 bases from J; junction bases left unmatched: 15. Germline CDR1 LGHNA, CDR2 YSLEER.